This is a list of T cell receptor beta chains from one sample in a study of vaccination and CD4 T cells after COVID-19. Their recognized antigens are unknown. One entry per CDR3 protein, called by TCRdb with MiXCR from the PCR reads. The sample has about 10,000 distinct CDR3 sequences; roughly 28% are singletons. This sample comprised CD4+ T cells from blood, cultured in vitro, obtained after SARS-CoV-2 vaccination. The receptors come from a human donor who had recovered from COVID-19. CDR3s include the opening cysteine and the closing phenylalanine or tryptophan. The order of the fields is clone size, D gene, J gene, V gene, CDR3 DNA, CDR3 protein. The D gene is left open where the match is weak. Clone size is shown for a subset of rows, as once, few, many or a class of expanded clone.

>few|TRBD2|TRBJ2-5|TRBV7-9
TGTGCCAGCAGCCACAAGGGACTAGCGGAGACCCAGTACTTC
CASSHKGLAETQYF
>few|TRBD2|TRBJ2-5|TRBV6-5
TGTGCCAGCAGTTATGGGGTCTCCGGGACTAGTCAAGAGACCCAGTACTTC
CASSYGVSGTSQETQYF
>NA|TRBD1|TRBJ1-2|TRBV12-3/TRBV12-4
TGTGCCAGCAGTTTTTGGGACAGGGTGGCCTATGGCTACACCTTC
CASSFWDRVAYGYTF
>NA|NA|TRBJ2-1|TRBV29-1
TGCAGCGTTGATCCGAAGAGGGGTGAGCAGTTCTTC
CSVDPKRGEQFF
>once|TRBD2|TRBJ2-1|TRBV19
TGTGCCAGTAACGGGCCGGGACTAAAGTTCTTC
CASNGPGLKFF
>NA|NA|TRBJ1-3|TRBV7-2
TGTGCCAGCAGCTATACAGGGTCGGGAAACACCATATATTTT
CASSYTGSGNTIYF
>few|TRBD1|TRBJ1-5|TRBV19
TGTGCCAGTAGGTTAGACAGGGGGGACAATCAGCCCCAGCATTTT
CASRLDRGDNQPQHF
>NA|TRBD1|TRBJ2-7|TRBV6-1
TGTGCCAGCACCCGGACAGGCGATCTACGAGGGCAGTACTTC
CASTRTGDLRGQYF
>medium-sized|TRBD2|TRBJ2-3|TRBV7-2
TGTGCCAGCAGCTTAGCCCGACTAGCCGTTAGCACAGATACGCAGTATTTT
CASSLARLAVSTDTQYF
>NA|TRBD2|TRBJ2-3|TRBV28
TGTGCCAGCAGCCGGAATGGACTAGCGGTTACTAGCACAGATACGCAGTATTTT
CASSRNGLAVTSTDTQYF
>NA|NA|TRBJ1-2|TRBV29-1
TGCAGCGTTCGCCGGGGTTCTAACTATGGCTACACCTTC
CSVRRGSNYGYTF
>NA|TRBD2|TRBJ2-2|TRBV7-8
TGTGCCAGCAGCCCGACGGGGGGGGCCAACACCGGGGAGCTGTTTTTT
CASSPTGGANTGELFF
>few|NA|TRBJ2-4|TRBV20-1
TGCAGTGCTAGAACTAAGGACCTCCGGTTCGACATTCAGTACTTC
CSARTKDLRFDIQYF
>NA|TRBD2|TRBJ2-5|TRBV27
TGTGCCAGCAGAAGGGAGGGCCGGGAGACCCAGTACTTC
CASRREGRETQYF
>few|NA|TRBJ1-5|TRBV25-1
TGTGCCAGCAGAGTCGGGGGCAATCAGCCCCAGCATTTT
CASRVGGNQPQHF
>NA|NA|TRBJ1-1|TRBV7-2
TGTGCCAGCACCGTTTCCGTAGCAGGGAACACTGAAGCTTTCTTT
CASTVSVAGNTEAFF
>few|NA|TRBJ1-2|TRBV7-2
TGTGCCAGCAGCTTAGTCGGGGGCAATGGCTACACCTTC
CASSLVGGNGYTF
>few|NA|TRBJ1-2|TRBV6-2/TRBV6-3
TGTGCCAGCACTCCGGACGGGCTTGGGGGCTACACCTTC
CASTPDGLGGYTF
>NA|TRBD1|TRBJ2-2|TRBV7-8
TGTGCCAGCAGCTTCGACAGGGCGCACACCGGGGAGCTGTTTTTT
CASSFDRAHTGELFF
>few|NA|TRBJ2-1|TRBV20-1
TGCAGTGCTAGTCTTGGGATATCCTACAATGAGCAGTTCTTC
CSASLGISYNEQFF
>few|NA|TRBJ1-5|TRBV20-1
TGCAGTGCTAGAGTGTCAGACTATAGCAATCAGCCCCAGCATTTT
CSARVSDYSNQPQHF
>NA|TRBD2|TRBJ2-3|TRBV6-1
TGTGCCAGCACCCTCATTACGAAGGCGGGAGGCACAGATACGCAGTATTTT
CASTLITKAGGTDTQYF
>NA|TRBD2|TRBJ2-5|TRBV27
TGTGCCAGCAGTTTTATCCCACCCGGGACTAGCGGGAGGGCCGGTTCAGAGACCCAGTACTTC
CASSFIPPGTSGRAGSETQYF
>NA|NA|TRBJ2-3|TRBV30
TGTGCCTGGAGTAGGACAGACACAGATACGCAGTATTTT
CAWSRTDTDTQYF
>NA|TRBD1|TRBJ2-7|TRBV5-8
TGTGCCAGCAGCTCTGGACAGGGTGCAATCGGCGAGCAGTACTTC
CASSSGQGAIGEQYF
>NA|NA|TRBJ1-1|TRBV19
TGTGCCAGTTTGGCAGGGTGGTACACTGAAGCTTTCTTT
CASLAGWYTEAFF
>NA|TRBD1|TRBJ2-2|TRBV6-1
TGTGCCAGCAGCCCTAGGACAGGGGCTACCGGGGAGCTGTTTTTT
CASSPRTGATGELFF
>NA|NA|TRBJ1-2|TRBV6-5
TGTGCCAGCAGTTACTTAGGCAGGGTACTAAGTGGCTACACCTTC
CASSYLGRVLSGYTF
>few|NA|TRBJ1-5|TRBV20-1
TGCAGTGCAAAGAGGGCGTGGGGCCGTCAGCCCCAGCATTTT
CSAKRAWGRQPQHF
>few|NA|TRBJ1-5|TRBV20-1
TGCAGTGCTACCTCAACAGGGAATCAGCCCCAGCATTTT
CSATSTGNQPQHF
>few|NA|TRBJ2-6|TRBV24-1
TGTGCCACCAGTGCTCACCGCTCTGGGGCCAACGTCCTGACTTTC
CATSAHRSGANVLTF
>NA|TRBD2|TRBJ2-1|TRBV6-2/TRBV6-3
TGTGCCAGCAGTCAGACTAGCGGGGGCCGCAATGAGCAGTTCTTC
CASSQTSGGRNEQFF
>few|NA|TRBJ1-5|TRBV19
TGTGCCAGTAGTTTCGAGTTGGGGCCCCAGCATTTT
CASSFELGPQHF
>NA|TRBD2|TRBJ2-1|TRBV28
TGTGCCAGCAGTTTAATGAGCGGGAGGGGCCATGAGCAGTTCTTC
CASSLMSGRGHEQFF
>NA|TRBD2|TRBJ2-5|TRBV23-1
TGCGCCAGCAGTCACCCCGCTAGCGGGCAGGAAGAGACCCAGTACTTC
CASSHPASGQEETQYF
>NA|NA|TRBJ1-2|TRBV18
TGTGCCAGCTCACCTGACCGGGAGGAGGGCACCTTC
CASSPDREEGTF
>NA|NA|TRBJ2-3|TRBV5-4
TGTGCCAGCAGCCCCAGCCGGTCCCGGGCCGGGCCTACGCAGTATTTT
CASSPSRSRAGPTQYF
>few|TRBD1|TRBJ2-6|TRBV19
TGTGCCTGCCAAGACAGGGGCAGTTCTGGGGCCAACGTCCTGACTTTC
CACQDRGSSGANVLTF
>few|NA|TRBJ2-1|TRBV20-1
TGCAGTGCTAGGTCTTGGAATGAGCAGTTCTTC
CSARSWNEQFF
>NA|TRBD2|TRBJ2-3|TRBV20-1
TGCAGTGCTAGCCTGAGACTAGCGACTAGCACAGATACGCAGTATTTT
CSASLRLATSTDTQYF
>NA|NA|TRBJ2-7|TRBV4-3
TGCGCCAGCAGCCCCGTTGGGTCAGGGATGAGCGAGCAGTACTTC
CASSPVGSGMSEQYF
>NA|NA|TRBJ2-5|TRBV6-2/TRBV6-3
TGTGCCAGCAGTTTGGCCGGGACGGTCCAAGAGACCCAGTACTTC
CASSLAGTVQETQYF
>NA|NA|TRBJ2-2|TRBV7-2
TGTGCCAGCAGCTTAGCAGCCCTTAGACTTGGGGAGTCTTTTTTT
CASSLAALRLGESFF
>NA|NA|TRBJ1-4|TRBV28
TGTGCTACGAGGGGGAAGCTGAAACTGTTTTTT
CATRGKLKLFF
>NA|NA|TRBJ1-2|TRBV5-1
TGCGCCAGCAGCGCCCTGCTTTCGGGTGACTATGGCTACACCTTC
CASSALLSGDYGYTF
>medium-sized|NA|TRBJ1-5|TRBV20-1
TGCAGTGCTAGGGGACACCTTAGCAATCAGCCCCAGCATTTT
CSARGHLSNQPQHF
>NA|TRBD1|TRBJ1-5|TRBV20-1
TGCAGTGCTAGAGATCATGGACAGGGGGCTCGATTTAGCAATCAGCCCCAGCATTTT
CSARDHGQGARFSNQPQHF
>NA|TRBD1|TRBJ2-5|TRBV25-1
TGTGCCAGCAGTGAATCCCTCGGACAGGGCCGAGAGACCCAGTACTTC
CASSESLGQGRETQYF
>NA|NA|TRBJ2-5|TRBV5-5
TGTGCCAGCAGCGCGTTACTCAGCCAAGAGACCCAGTACTTC
CASSALLSQETQYF
>NA|NA|TRBJ2-4|TRBV4-1
TGCGCCAGCAGCCAAGGGGGGACGGGCAAACGCATTCAGTACTTC
CASSQGGTGKRIQYF
>NA|NA|TRBJ1-4|TRBV7-2
TGTGCCAGCAGCTTGGTATACGGAGGGGGAGAAAAACTGTTTTTT
CASSLVYGGGEKLFF
>medium-sized|TRBD1|TRBJ2-1|TRBV6-2/TRBV6-3
TGTGCCAGCAGGGGGACAGGGAAATCAAATGAGCAGTTCTTC
CASRGTGKSNEQFF
>NA|NA|TRBJ1-5|TRBV15
TGTGCCACCAGCAGAGATGTGACATCGAATCAGCCCCAGCATTTT
CATSRDVTSNQPQHF